The 27 T cell receptor beta chains reported below all come from one sample, sequenced in a study of blood T cell repertoires in COVID-19. Some clones are missing from TCRdb's copy, which holds only in-frame ones; the method was immunoSEQ multiplex PCR. Among about 140,000 clones, around 86% were seen once, and the ten largest hold around 1.6%. The sequenced sample consisted of peripheral blood. All receptors derive from a human donor in a cohort sampled during active COVID-19.

This rearrangement joins TRBV5-1 to TRBJ1-5; maybe TRBD1 (5 bases). The V end lost 0 bases, the J end lost 3 bases, and 10 bases lay between the germline ends. The CDR3 loop spans 15 amino acids. Germline loops: CDR1 SGHRS, CDR2 YFSETQ. CDR3 sequence (DNA): TGCGCCAGCAGCTTGGCTACGGGGGACAATCAGCCCCAGCATTTT. It translates to CASSLATGDNQPQHF.

This chain joins TRBV29-1 and TRBJ2-2, with 11 bases identical to TRBD2. The CDR3 length is 18 residues. After removal of 5 bases from V and 0 bases from J, the junction contained 11 bases not matched to a gene. Germline-derived CDR1 and CDR2 are SQVTM and ANQGSEA. CDR3 coding DNA: TGCAGCGTTAAACTCGGACTAGCGGGCCTCGCGAACACCGGGGAGCTGTTTTTT. Translation gives CSVKLGLAGLANTGELFF.

The chain joins TRBV6-1 to TRBJ2-3, with D perhaps matching TRBD1 (6 bases). CDR1 is MNHNS and CDR2 is SASEGT in the germline V gene. CDR3 length equals 16 residues. Trimming stripped 3 bases from V and 5 bases from J, with 18 bases between. The CDR3, as DNA: TGTGCCAGCAGTGAGGTCGGCAGGGGATACTTAGATACGCAGTATTTT. The encoded protein is CASSEVGRGYLDTQYF.

The J gene is TRBJ2-4, the V gene TRBV3-1 (or the pseudogene TRBV3-2); D gene ambiguous. The germline gives CDR1 LGHDT, CDR2 YNNKEL (reference sequence). Trimming removed 2 bases from V and 9 bases from J, with 8 bases in between. CDR3 length equals 12 residues. The CDR3 coding sequence is TGTGCCAGCAGCCAAACCGGTTCCATTCAGTACTTC. Translation: CASSQTGSIQYF.

The CDR3 sequence is CASSPGTENTEAFF. In nucleotides, the CDR3 is TGTGCCAGCTCACCCGGGACAGAGAACACTGAAGCTTTCTTT. This chain connects TRBV18 to TRBJ1-1; 7 bases line up with TRBD1. CDR1 is KGHSH, CDR2 LQKENI, per germline. The junction had 2 bases not matched to a gene; V was cut back by 3 bases and J by 1 base. This CDR3 has 14 amino acids.

The chain has TRBV5-6 and TRBJ1-1; D gene unclear. The CDR3 totals 12 residues. The V gene's germline CDR1 is SGHDT and CDR2 YYEEEE. Between the trimmed V and J ends, which lost 2 bases and 4 bases, there was a span of 6 bases. Written as DNA, the CDR3 is TGTGCCAGCAGCTTTGTCAGCACTGAAGCTTTCTTT. Protein sequence: CASSFVSTEAFF.

J is TRBJ1-2 and V is TRBV28; D perhaps matches TRBD1 (5 bases). Deletions cut 6 bases from V and 6 bases from J, with 20 bases between. The CDR3 is 15 residues long. Germline V gene data show CDR1 as MDHEN and CDR2 as SYDVKM. CDR3 in amino acids: CASRAGPVRSHGYTF. The DNA of the CDR3 is TGTGCCAGCAGGGCAGGGCCTGTAAGATCCCATGGCTACACCTTC.

The CDR3 DNA reads TGTGCCAGCAGCCCGACGGGGGGGCAGACCACAGATACGCAGTATTTT. It translates to CASSPTGGQTTDTQYF. This chain connects TRBV7-8 to TRBJ2-3, with 8 bases fitting TRBD2. With V trimmed by 5 bases and J by 2 bases, 9 bases remained unmatched. The CDR3 totals 16 residues. The germline V gene has CDR1 SGHVS and CDR2 FQNEAQ.

The chain has TRBV29-1 and TRBJ2-5; D is undetermined. This CDR3 is built from 12 residues. Looked up from germline, CDR1 is SQVTM and CDR2 is ANQGSEA. V shed 6 bases and J shed 6 bases, with 14 bases lying between them. DNA of the CDR3: TGCAGCGTGCGGCCTAATGAAAAGACCCAGTACTTC. As protein: CSVRPNEKTQYF.

For this clone: One end of the junction varies from germline; a read error may be responsible. The genes are TRBV20-1 and TRBJ1-1; maybe TRBD1 (6 bases). The CDR3 runs to 11 residues. CDR1 DFQATT and CDR2 SNEGSKA come from the germline V gene (reference sequence). CDR3 region: CSASMDSLSCF. CDR3 sequence (DNA): TGCAGTGCCTCAATGGACAGTCTCTCGTGTTTT.

The V gene is TRBV6-2 or TRBV6-3, the J gene TRBJ2-5, with TRBD1 as a possible D gene (5 bases). The CDR3 spans 15 residues. The V gene's germline CDR1 is MNHEY and CDR2 SVGEGT. V gave up 7 bases and J gave up 4 bases, with 19 bases separating them. CDR3 coding DNA: TGTGCCAGCAACCCTACGAAGGGGCTAAGAGAGACCCAGTACTTC. This encodes CASNPTKGLRETQYF.

The CDR3 DNA sequence: TGTGCCAGCAGCCCTAGTCCACCGGGACTAGCGGTCCAAGAGACCCAGTACTTC. Translated: CASSPSPPGLAVQETQYF. The chain couples TRBV7-6 to TRBJ2-5; 11 bases are shared with TRBD2. CDR1 is SGHVS, CDR2 FNYEAQ, per germline. There are 18 residues in the CDR3. J lost 1 base, V lost 5 bases, and 12 bases had no gene match.

J is TRBJ1-2 and V is TRBV6-6; D unresolved. V lost 10 bases and J 10 bases, leaving 16 bases between the germline ends. This CDR3 is 11 amino acids long. Per germline, CDR1 MNHNY and CDR2 SVGAGI (reference sequence). CDR3 coding DNA: TGTGCCACCTGCCAGGTGATCGACTACACCTTC. Amino acids: CATCQVIDYTF.

The V call is TRBV7-2, the J call TRBJ1-5, with D possibly matching TRBD1 (5 bases). This CDR3 has 14 amino acids. CDR1 SGHTA and CDR2 FQGNSA come from the germline V gene. The ends were cut back, 5 bases at V and 2 bases at J, with 10 bases in the middle. The chain's CDR3 is CASSVQQGNQPQHF. The CDR3 nucleotides read TGTGCCAGCAGCGTCCAACAGGGCAATCAGCCCCAGCATTTT.

On this clone: Distinct nucleotide sequences in the sample also encode this CDR3. The chain recombines TRBV5-1 with TRBJ2-3, with TRBD2 identical over 8 bases. The trim removed 2 bases at V and 2 bases at J, leaving 1 base unmatched. Germline assignment: CDR1 SGHRS and CDR2 YFSETQ. The CDR3 is 14 residues long. The CDR3 spells CASSLAGDTDTQYF. The CDR3 DNA follows: TGCGCCAGCAGCTTAGCGGGAGACACAGATACGCAGTATTTT.

The chain carries TRBV2 and TRBJ2-1; the D gene is possibly TRBD1 (6 bases). Germline CDR1 reads SNHLY; CDR2 reads FYNNEI. V lost 5 bases to trimming and J lost 7 bases, with 18 bases between them. This CDR3 comprises 15 residues. CDR3 in amino acids: CASSFMLQGQNEQFF. The CDR3 DNA reads TGTGCCAGCAGTTTTATGCTCCAGGGGCAAAATGAGCAGTTCTTC.

The rearrangement joins TRBV6-6 to TRBJ2-5; TRBD1 aligns across 9 bases. CDR3 size: 13 residues. CDR1 is MNHNY and CDR2 is SVGAGI in the germline V gene (reference sequence). Germline trimming cut 6 bases from V and 4 bases from J; bases unmatched to any gene: 3. The chain's CDR3 is CASRTGGTETQYF. CDR3 sequence (DNA): TGTGCCAGCAGGACAGGGGGTACAGAGACCCAGTACTTC.

The chain couples TRBV18 to TRBJ2-3; a weak D match, TRBD1 (6 bases). CDR3 size: 14 residues. The germline gives CDR1 KGHSH, CDR2 LQKENI. Trimming pared 3 bases from V and 2 bases from J, leaving 9 bases between. CDR3 bases: TGTGCCAGCTCACCTAGGACAGCCACAGATACGCAGTATTTT. Encoded protein: CASSPRTATDTQYF.

This clone was seen more than once but under ten times. V usage is TRBV25-1 and J usage is TRBJ1-5; maybe TRBD1 (5 bases). Trimming stripped 1 base from V and 2 bases from J, with 9 bases between. Germline CDR1 is MGHDK and CDR2 is SYGVNS. This CDR3 region has 15 residues. The CDR3 is CASSESGGGNQPQHF. As DNA, the CDR3 is TGTGCCAGCAGTGAATCCGGGGGAGGCAATCAGCCCCAGCATTTT.

A few counts support this clone. This chain joins TRBV10-3 and TRBJ2-7; TRBD1 is a possible D gene (5 bases). Germline V CDR1 and CDR2: ENHRY, SYGVKD. V was cut by 4 bases and J by 2 bases, with 9 bases left in between. The CDR3 is 13 amino acids. This CDR3 reads CAISGGGAYEQYF. The CDR3 DNA reads as TGTGCCATCAGTGGGGGCGGAGCCTACGAGCAGTACTTC.

This clone was observed a handful of times. This rearrangement joins TRBV15 to TRBJ2-3, with TRBD2 identical over 10 bases. The J segment lost 5 bases and the V segment lost 5 bases, leaving 7 bases of the junction unmatched. The CDR3 runs to 15 residues. Germline V gene sequence: CDR1 LNHNV, CDR2 YYDKDF (reference sequence). The CDR3 reads CATSRLAGVGDTQYF. DNA of the CDR3: TGTGCCACCAGCCGGCTAGCGGGAGTTGGAGATACGCAGTATTTT.

Here the CDR3 reads CASSESNLRDGYTF. In DNA form, the CDR3 reads TGCGCCAGCAGTGAGTCGAACCTGAGGGATGGCTACACCTTC. This chain connects TRBV10-1 to TRBJ1-2, with D unresolved. The CDR3 length is 14 residues. Germline V lookup: CDR1 WNHNN, CDR2 SYGVQD (reference sequence). V lost 0 bases and J 6 bases, leaving 11 bases between the germline ends.

CDR3 sequence (DNA): TGTGCCAGCAGCTGGACAGGGACGGACATTCAGTACTTC. Translating gives CASSWTGTDIQYF. The genes are TRBV5-6 and TRBJ2-4, with TRBD1 matching over 8 bases. CDR3 length: 13 residues. The J segment lost 8 bases and the V segment lost 3 bases, leaving 4 bases of the junction unmatched. CDR1 and CDR2 (germline): SGHDT, YYEEEE.

The count of this clone is one. The J gene is TRBJ1-2, the V gene TRBV6-5, with 7 positions matching TRBD1. The V segment lost 9 bases and the J segment 7 bases; nucleotides outside the gene matches: 11. Germline assignment: CDR1 MNHEY and CDR2 SVGAGI. This CDR3 region has 13 residues. This chain's CDR3 is CASKLRTGLGYTF. The CDR3 region has the DNA TGTGCCAGTAAACTCAGGACAGGCCTTGGCTACACCTTC.

The genes are TRBV7-9 and TRBJ2-5, with 7 bases that match TRBD1. The CDR3 has 14 amino acids. Germline V gene sequence: CDR1 SEHNR, CDR2 FQNEAQ (reference sequence). J was trimmed by 5 bases and V by 1 base; bases with no gene match: 4. The CDR3 spells CASSLGQGVETQYF. In DNA form, the CDR3 reads TGTGCCAGCAGCTTAGGACAGGGTGTGGAGACCCAGTACTTC.

The V gene is TRBV5-1, the J gene TRBJ2-2, with no clear D. The CDR3 sequence is 14 residues long. The germline V and J ends were trimmed by 1 base and 6 bases, with 10 bases remaining between them. Germline values: CDR1 SGHRS, CDR2 YFSETQ. This chain's CDR3 is CASSLFAAAGELFF. The CDR3 DNA reads TGCGCCAGCAGCTTGTTTGCGGCTGCCGGGGAGCTGTTTTTT.

This clone turned up a few times. The V gene is TRBV4-1, the J gene TRBJ2-2, with 7 nucleotides matching TRBD2. Germline CDR1 reads MGHRA; CDR2 reads YSYEKL. With V trimmed by 2 bases and J by 4 bases, 7 bases remained unmatched. This CDR3 is 16 amino acids long. This CDR3 is CASSQYSTGGTGELFF. The DNA for the CDR3 is TGCGCCAGCAGCCAATATAGTACGGGAGGCACCGGGGAGCTGTTTTTT.